This TCR beta chain was identified in a study of blood T cell repertoires in COVID-19. Study-wide context: COVID-19 samples from acute and convalescent phases originated in the United States, Italy and Spain.

This clone has at least ten counts. Generated by immunoSEQ multiplex PCR, the TCRdb table keeps only in-frame clones and is missing some. Here the sample spans a few hundred thousand clones, roughly 80% being singletons. CDR3 length: 13 residues. Trimming pared 7 bases from V and 4 bases from J, leaving 11 bases between. Looked up from germline, CDR1 is SNHLY and CDR2 is FYNNEI. This sequence originates from a young woman with acute or convalescent COVID-19. This chain uses TRBV2 with TRBJ1-5; D is perhaps TRBD1 (6 bases). Material: peripheral blood. CDR3: CASNPQGNQPQHF. Written as DNA, the CDR3 is TGTGCCAGCAACCCCCAGGGGAATCAGCCCCAGCATTTT.